The rows below give T cell receptor beta chains drawn from one sample of a study of response to subunit inactivated influenza vaccine. TCRdb reanalysed the RT-PCR reads using MiXCR and keeps one entry per CDR3 protein. The data show 200,000 to 250,000 distinct CDR3 sequences, 10% to 15% seen once. Sequenced here: non-naive T cells sorted from PBMCs, sampled 14 to 15 days before vaccination. These receptors were obtained from a man aged 45-60 years who received an inactivated influenza vaccine. CDR3s leave out the opening cysteine and the closing phenylalanine or tryptophan.

v_call: TRBV3-1
j_call: TRBJ2-6
cdr3_length: 15
cdr3_aa: ASSQDKVASGANVLT

v_call: TRBV11-2
j_call: TRBJ2-2
cdr3_length: 14
cdr3_aa: ASSFRRQVNTGELF

v_call: TRBV21-1
j_call: TRBJ2-7
cdr3_length: 10
cdr3_aa: ASSKVRDEQY

v_call: TRBV4-3
j_call: TRBJ1-3
cdr3_length: 13
cdr3_aa: ASSQVTGAGNTIY

v_call: TRBV10-3
j_call: TRBJ1-1
cdr3_length: 13
cdr3_aa: SISGKVSMNTEAF

v_call: TRBV4-2
j_call: TRBJ2-2
cdr3_length: 13
cdr3_aa: ASSLTGDDTGELF

v_call: TRBV29-1
j_call: TRBJ1-1
cdr3_length: 10
cdr3_aa: SVNRGPTEAF

v_call: TRBV20-1
j_call: TRBJ2-5
cdr3_length: 16
cdr3_aa: SAPEPGLAGPRRETQY

v_call: TRBV4-2
j_call: TRBJ2-3
cdr3_length: 16
cdr3_aa: ASSQEGLAGGSTDTQY

v_call: TRBV28
j_call: TRBJ2-1
cdr3_length: 13
cdr3_aa: ASSLGLAGGNEQF

v_call: TRBV21-1
j_call: TRBJ2-7
cdr3_length: 15
cdr3_aa: ASSKVGHLSARYEQY

v_call: TRBV20-1
j_call: TRBJ2-3
cdr3_length: 12
cdr3_aa: SATRTGLGATPF

v_call: TRBV6-2/TRBV6-3
j_call: TRBJ2-7
cdr3_length: 13
cdr3_aa: ASSYSRGSSYEQY

v_call: TRBV3-1
j_call: TRBJ1-3
cdr3_length: 13
cdr3_aa: ASSQVPDGGNTIY

v_call: TRBV5-6
j_call: TRBJ1-2
cdr3_length: 16
cdr3_aa: ASSLAGSRSSFDYGYT

v_call: TRBV20-1
j_call: TRBJ2-1
cdr3_length: 13
cdr3_aa: SAPPRIGPYNEQF

v_call: TRBV2
j_call: TRBJ2-7
cdr3_length: 13
cdr3_aa: ASRQALAVSYEQY

v_call: TRBV5-1
j_call: TRBJ1-1
cdr3_length: 11
cdr3_aa: ASSWDRNTEAF

v_call: TRBV5-1
j_call: TRBJ2-7
cdr3_length: 12
cdr3_aa: ASSLAAGTYEQY

v_call: TRBV4-3
j_call: TRBJ1-2
cdr3_length: 12
cdr3_aa: ASSQAGAVYGYT

v_call: TRBV27
j_call: TRBJ1-1
cdr3_length: 11
cdr3_aa: ASGKGQQTEAF

v_call: TRBV7-2
j_call: TRBJ2-1
cdr3_length: 15
cdr3_aa: ASSLTESGLPYNEQF

v_call: TRBV12-3/TRBV12-4
j_call: TRBJ1-2
cdr3_length: 14
cdr3_aa: ASTPGQGAEDYGYT

v_call: TRBV11-2
j_call: TRBJ2-3
cdr3_length: 18
cdr3_aa: ASSLRGRGEVGRRADTQY

v_call: TRBV12-3/TRBV12-4
j_call: TRBJ2-2
cdr3_length: 13
cdr3_aa: ASSLAQGNTGELF

v_call: TRBV5-6
j_call: TRBJ2-2
cdr3_length: 11
cdr3_aa: ASSTGPNRELF

v_call: TRBV7-8
j_call: TRBJ2-1
cdr3_length: 11
cdr3_aa: ASSPSPSISRF

v_call: TRBV28
j_call: TRBJ1-4
cdr3_length: 14
cdr3_aa: ASSLTIGTGSEKLF

v_call: TRBV25-1
j_call: TRBJ2-7
cdr3_length: 17
cdr3_aa: ASSGSGGTSGRPTYEQY

v_call: TRBV9
j_call: TRBJ2-7
cdr3_length: 13
cdr3_aa: ASSVEGASFYEQY

v_call: TRBV29-1
j_call: TRBJ1-1
cdr3_length: 11
cdr3_aa: SAGRAMNTEAF

v_call: TRBV5-1
j_call: TRBJ2-3
cdr3_length: 14
cdr3_aa: ASSPQGTSGGDLQY

v_call: TRBV20-1
j_call: TRBJ1-1
cdr3_length: 11
cdr3_aa: SAGGLGNTEAF

v_call: TRBV12-3/TRBV12-4
j_call: TRBJ2-4
cdr3_length: 15
cdr3_aa: ASSLQASGGVKNIQY

v_call: TRBV5-1
j_call: TRBJ1-4
cdr3_length: 13
cdr3_aa: ASSLWVATNEKLF

v_call: TRBV18
j_call: TRBJ2-5
cdr3_length: 10
cdr3_aa: ASSEKQETQY

v_call: TRBV12-3/TRBV12-4
j_call: TRBJ2-7
cdr3_length: 13
cdr3_aa: ASRPGTSGFHEQY

v_call: TRBV2
j_call: TRBJ2-4
cdr3_length: 11
cdr3_aa: ASTTTGKNIQY

v_call: TRBV7-6
j_call: TRBJ2-7
cdr3_length: 12
cdr3_aa: ASSQGQGAYEQY

v_call: TRBV28
j_call: TRBJ1-4
cdr3_length: 10
cdr3_aa: ASSPYEEKLF

v_call: TRBV7-2
j_call: TRBJ2-7
cdr3_length: 12
cdr3_aa: ASSLAEGTYEQY

v_call: TRBV27
j_call: TRBJ2-1
cdr3_length: 12
cdr3_aa: ASRVRAPYNEQF

v_call: TRBV25-1
j_call: TRBJ2-3
cdr3_length: 13
cdr3_aa: ASSVWREERNTQY

v_call: TRBV4-3
j_call: TRBJ1-2
cdr3_length: 12
cdr3_aa: ASSQVKRSYDYT

v_call: TRBV11-1
j_call: TRBJ2-2
cdr3_length: 12
cdr3_aa: ASSLFQDTGELF

v_call: TRBV12-3/TRBV12-4
j_call: TRBJ2-1
cdr3_length: 11
cdr3_aa: ASRRVSYNEQF

v_call: TRBV4-3
j_call: TRBJ2-7
cdr3_length: 14
cdr3_aa: ASSQDPTSGLYEQY

v_call: TRBV20-1
j_call: TRBJ2-3
cdr3_length: 14
cdr3_aa: SARDPAGSSGDTQY

v_call: TRBV3-1
j_call: TRBJ2-7
cdr3_length: 13
cdr3_aa: ASSLYSGFSYEQY

v_call: TRBV7-2
j_call: TRBJ1-6
cdr3_length: 13
cdr3_aa: ASSREGRANSPLH

v_call: TRBV12-3/TRBV12-4
j_call: TRBJ1-6
cdr3_length: 15
cdr3_aa: ASSTRTGARVVLPLH